This TCR beta chain derives from a study of blood T cell repertoires in COVID-19. Whole-study context: Both acute and convalescent COVID-19 samples were obtained from the United States, Italy and Spain. From T cells, B-cell-depleted T cells, or PBMCs came the material, which was cDNA or gDNA.

Original methodology: Amplification of reference gene primers provided the estimated nucleated cell counts. Some clones are missing from TCRdb's copy, which holds only in-frame ones; the method was immunoSEQ multiplex PCR. Clone size and V and J calls were adopted from that table, with D and trimming inferred from the DNA. The table includes about 300,000 clones, roughly 83% detected once. Patients from Seattle were sampled longitudinally, starting during active infection. This CDR3 contains 14 residues. V was cut by 6 bases and J by 7 bases, with 18 bases left in between. CDR1 MDHEN and CDR2 SYDVKM come from the germline V gene.

This chain connects TRBV28 to TRBJ1-2; no definite D call. Sequences were obtained from peripheral blood. The sequence derives from a human donor with COVID-19, enrolled during active disease. The donor label of this sample is uncertain. This chain's CDR3 is CASRPTPQTTGYTF. CDR3 DNA: TGTGCCAGCAGGCCTACTCCACAGACTACTGGCTACACCTTC.